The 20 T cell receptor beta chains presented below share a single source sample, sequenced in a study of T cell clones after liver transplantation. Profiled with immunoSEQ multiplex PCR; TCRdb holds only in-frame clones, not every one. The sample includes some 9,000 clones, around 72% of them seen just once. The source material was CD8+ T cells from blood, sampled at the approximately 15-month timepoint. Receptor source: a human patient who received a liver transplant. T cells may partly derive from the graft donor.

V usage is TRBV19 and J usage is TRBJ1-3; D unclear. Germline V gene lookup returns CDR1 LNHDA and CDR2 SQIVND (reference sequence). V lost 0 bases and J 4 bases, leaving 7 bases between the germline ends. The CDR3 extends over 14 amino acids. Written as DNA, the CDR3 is TGTGCCAGTAGTATAGATCAGTCGGGAAACACCATATATTTT. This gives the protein CASSIDQSGNTIYF.

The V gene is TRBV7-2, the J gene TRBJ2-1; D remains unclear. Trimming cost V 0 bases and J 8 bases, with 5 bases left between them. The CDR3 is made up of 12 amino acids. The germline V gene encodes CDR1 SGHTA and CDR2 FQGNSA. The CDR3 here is CASSLAMDEQFF. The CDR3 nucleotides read TGTGCCAGCAGCTTAGCGATGGATGAGCAGTTCTTC.

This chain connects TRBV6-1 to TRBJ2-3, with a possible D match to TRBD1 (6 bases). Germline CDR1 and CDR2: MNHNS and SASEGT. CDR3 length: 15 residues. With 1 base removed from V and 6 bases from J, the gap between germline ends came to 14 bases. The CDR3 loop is CASSEDDGGLDTQYF. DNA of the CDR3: TGTGCCAGCAGTGAAGATGATGGGGGCCTCGATACGCAGTATTTT.

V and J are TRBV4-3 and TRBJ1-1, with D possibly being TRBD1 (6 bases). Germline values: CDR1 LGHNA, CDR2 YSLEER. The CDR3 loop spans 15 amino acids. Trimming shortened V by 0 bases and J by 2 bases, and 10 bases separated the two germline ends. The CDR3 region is CASSQDRGANTEAFF. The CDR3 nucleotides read TGCGCCAGCAGCCAAGATCGGGGGGCCAACACTGAAGCTTTCTTT.

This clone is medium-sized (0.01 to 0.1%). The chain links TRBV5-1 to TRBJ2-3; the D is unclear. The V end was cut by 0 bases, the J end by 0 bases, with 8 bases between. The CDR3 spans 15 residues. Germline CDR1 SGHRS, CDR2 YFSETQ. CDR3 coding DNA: TGCGCCAGCAGCTTGGGGCAGGTTAGCACAGATACGCAGTATTTT. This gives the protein CASSLGQVSTDTQYF.

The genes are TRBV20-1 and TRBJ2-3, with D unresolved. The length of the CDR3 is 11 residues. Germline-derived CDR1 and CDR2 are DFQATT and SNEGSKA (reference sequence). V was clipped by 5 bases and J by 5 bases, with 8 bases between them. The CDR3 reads CSAYLLDTQYF. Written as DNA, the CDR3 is TGCAGTGCTTATTTACTAGATACGCAGTATTTT.

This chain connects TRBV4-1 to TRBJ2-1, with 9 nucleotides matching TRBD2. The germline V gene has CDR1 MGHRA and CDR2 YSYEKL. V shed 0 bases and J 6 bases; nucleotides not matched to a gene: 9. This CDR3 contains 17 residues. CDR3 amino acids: CASSQDGRGGLRNEQFF. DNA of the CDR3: TGCGCCAGCAGCCAAGATGGGCGGGGGGGCCTCCGCAATGAGCAGTTCTTC.

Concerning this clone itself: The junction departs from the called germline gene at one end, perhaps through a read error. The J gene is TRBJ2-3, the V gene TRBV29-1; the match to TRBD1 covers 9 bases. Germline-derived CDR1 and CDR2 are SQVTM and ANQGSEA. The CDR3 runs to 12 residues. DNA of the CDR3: TGCAGCGCTTCGGGACAGGGTGGACTATCGGATTTT. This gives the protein CSASGQGGLSDF.

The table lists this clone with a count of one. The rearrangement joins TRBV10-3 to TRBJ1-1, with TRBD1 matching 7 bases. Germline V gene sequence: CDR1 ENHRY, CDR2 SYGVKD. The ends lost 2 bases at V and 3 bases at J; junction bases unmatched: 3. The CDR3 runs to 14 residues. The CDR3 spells CAISEAGGDTEAFF. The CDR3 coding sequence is TGTGCCATCAGTGAGGCAGGGGGGGACACTGAAGCTTTCTTT.

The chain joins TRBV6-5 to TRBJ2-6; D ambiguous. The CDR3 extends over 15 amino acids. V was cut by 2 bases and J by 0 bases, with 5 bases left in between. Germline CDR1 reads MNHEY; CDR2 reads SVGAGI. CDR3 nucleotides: TGTGCCAGCAGTTACAGTCTCTCTGGGGCCAACGTCCTGACTTTC. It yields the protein CASSYSLSGANVLTF.

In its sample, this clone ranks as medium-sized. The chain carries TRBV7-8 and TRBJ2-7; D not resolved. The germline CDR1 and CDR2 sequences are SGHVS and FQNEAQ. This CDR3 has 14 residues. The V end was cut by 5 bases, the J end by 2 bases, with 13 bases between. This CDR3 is CASSEGISAYEQYV. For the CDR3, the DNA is TGTGCCAGCAGCGAAGGGATCTCCGCCTACGAGCAGTACGTC.

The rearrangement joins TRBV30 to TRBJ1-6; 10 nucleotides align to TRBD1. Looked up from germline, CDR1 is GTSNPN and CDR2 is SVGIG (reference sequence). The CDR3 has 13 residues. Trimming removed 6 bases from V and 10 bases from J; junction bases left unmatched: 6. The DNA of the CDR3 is TGTGCCTGTTCCGGGACAGGGGTCTCACCCCTCCACTTT. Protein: CACSGTGVSPLHF.

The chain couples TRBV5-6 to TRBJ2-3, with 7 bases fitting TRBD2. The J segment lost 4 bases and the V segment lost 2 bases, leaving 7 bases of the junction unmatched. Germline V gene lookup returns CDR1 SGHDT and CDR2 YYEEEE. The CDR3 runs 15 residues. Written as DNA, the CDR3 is TGTGCCAGCAGCTTATGGACTAGTGGGGCAGATACGCAGTATTTT. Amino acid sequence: CASSLWTSGADTQYF.

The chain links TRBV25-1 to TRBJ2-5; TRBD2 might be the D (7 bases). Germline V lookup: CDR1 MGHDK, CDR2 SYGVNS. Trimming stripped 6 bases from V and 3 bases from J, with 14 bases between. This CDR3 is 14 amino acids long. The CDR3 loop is CASRGGLREETQYF. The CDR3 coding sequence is TGTGCCAGCAGGGGGGGGCTGCGGGAAGAGACCCAGTACTTC.

CDR3 sequence: CAWDRAQTQYF. As DNA, the CDR3 is TGTGCCTGGGACAGGGCCCAGACCCAGTACTTC. This sequence joins TRBV30 and TRBJ2-5; 7 nucleotides line up with TRBD1. CDR3 length equals 11 residues. V gave up 5 bases and J gave up 6 bases; unmatched junction bases: 3. Germline V gene lookup returns CDR1 GTSNPN and CDR2 SVGIG (reference sequence).

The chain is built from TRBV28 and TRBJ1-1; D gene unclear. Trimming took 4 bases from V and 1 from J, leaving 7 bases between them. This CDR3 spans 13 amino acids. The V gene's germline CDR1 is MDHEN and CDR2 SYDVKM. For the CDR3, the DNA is TGTGCCAGCAGTTGGAATGGGAACACTGAAGCTTTCTTT. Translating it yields CASSWNGNTEAFF.

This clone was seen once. The chain's CDR3 is CASNGQLAYEQYV. Written as DNA, the CDR3 is TGTGCCAGCAACGGACAACTAGCCTACGAGCAGTACGTC. The chain recombines TRBV28 with TRBJ2-7, with D perhaps assigned TRBD1 or TRBD2 (5 bases each). CDR1 MDHEN and CDR2 SYDVKM come from the germline V gene. The CDR3 totals 13 residues. Trimming took off 7 bases at V and 2 bases at J, with 12 bases between the two ends.

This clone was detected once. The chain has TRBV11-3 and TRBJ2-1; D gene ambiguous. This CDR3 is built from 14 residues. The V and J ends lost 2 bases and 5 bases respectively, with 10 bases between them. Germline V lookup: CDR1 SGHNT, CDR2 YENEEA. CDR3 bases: TGTGCCAGCAGCTTACCTATAGGGAACAATGAGCAGTTCTTC. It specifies CASSLPIGNNEQFF.

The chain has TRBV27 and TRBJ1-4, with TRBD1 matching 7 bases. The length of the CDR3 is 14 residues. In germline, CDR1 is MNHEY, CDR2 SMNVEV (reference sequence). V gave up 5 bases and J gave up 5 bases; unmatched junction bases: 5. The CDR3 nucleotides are TGTGCCAGCAGTACAGGGGCCCCAAATGAAAAACTGTTTTTT. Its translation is CASSTGAPNEKLFF.

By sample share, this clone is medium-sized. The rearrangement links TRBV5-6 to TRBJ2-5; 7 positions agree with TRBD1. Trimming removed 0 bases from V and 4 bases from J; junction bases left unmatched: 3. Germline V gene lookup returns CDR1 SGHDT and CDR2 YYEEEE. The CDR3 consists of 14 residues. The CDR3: CASSLGQGRETQYF. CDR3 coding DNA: TGTGCCAGCAGCTTGGGACAGGGACGAGAGACCCAGTACTTC.